Shown below are 27 T cell receptor beta chains from a single sample sequenced in a study of T cell responses to AZD1222 COVID-19 vaccine listed by TCRdb under 2021. The library was made by the immunoSEQ multiplex PCR assay. TCRdb holds this immuneACCESS table with in-frame rearrangements only. Some clones are missing; in checked studies, unresolved V genes explain under half, and the rest has no known cause. In this sample the table shows tens of thousands of clones, around 87% of which occur a single time. Less than 20% of the sample comes from the top ten. The time point label here, explained by the study, means: about 28 days (+/-7) after the second vaccine dose. The sample was peripheral blood, taken 28 days after the second AZD1222 dose. These receptors were obtained from an adult who received the AZD1222 COVID-19 vaccine.

CDR3 nucleotides: TGTGCCACCAGCACCTACAGCGTAACGACCGGGGAGCTGTTTTTT. Protein sequence: CATSTYSVTTGELFF. The genes are TRBV15 and TRBJ2-2, with D unresolved. CDR3 length: 15 residues. Trimming removed 4 bases from V and 5 bases from J, with 14 bases in between. Germline values: CDR1 LNHNV, CDR2 YYDKDF (reference sequence). Drawing the rest from reference TRBV15 and TRBJ2-2, the complete variable domain is DAMVIQNPRYQVTQFGKPVTLSCSQTLNHNVMYWYQQKSSQAPKLLFHYYDKDFNNEADTPDNFQSRRPNTSFCFLDIRSPGLGDTAMYLCATSTYSVTTGELFFGEGSRLTVL.

This clone was counted between two and nine times. The chain has TRBV11-2 and TRBJ1-6, with 8 bases that match TRBD1. CDR3 size: 15 residues. Germline V gives CDR1 SGHAT, CDR2 FQNNGV. The V segment lost 2 bases and the J segment 7 bases; nucleotides outside the gene matches: 4. The CDR3: CASSLRAGGNSPLHF. The CDR3 DNA reads as TGTGCCAGCAGCTTAAGGGCAGGGGGCAATTCACCCCTCCACTTT.

The rearrangement uses TRBV13 and TRBJ2-1; TRBD2 might be the D (5 bases). This CDR3 has 15 residues. Germline V CDR1 and CDR2: PRHDT, FYEKMQ (reference sequence). V gave up 7 bases and J gave up 6 bases, with 19 bases separating them. This CDR3 is CASTEYGLPTNEQFF. Written as DNA, the CDR3 is TGTGCCAGCACCGAATACGGACTCCCCACCAATGAGCAGTTCTTC.

V gene TRBV27 combines with J gene TRBJ1-5; TRBD1 agrees at 7 bases. This CDR3 comprises 13 residues. Germline assignment: CDR1 MNHEY and CDR2 SMNVEV (reference sequence). V gave up 5 bases and J gave up 8 bases; unmatched junction bases: 6. CDR3 coding DNA: TGTGCCAGCAGTACAAGGGGGCCCGAGCCCCAGCATTTT. This translates into CASSTRGPEPQHF.

The chain recombines TRBV30 with TRBJ1-4; D is uncertain. V dropped 3 bases and J dropped 4 bases, with 9 bases sitting between them. The germline CDR1 and CDR2 sequences are GTSNPN and SVGIG (reference sequence). The CDR3 extends over 13 amino acids. The CDR3 nucleotides read TGTGCCTGGAGCGCTAACAGTAATGAAAAACTGTTTTTT. It codes for CAWSANSNEKLFF.

The chain couples TRBV28 to TRBJ1-2; D is ambiguous. CDR1 MDHEN and CDR2 SYDVKM come from the germline V gene. The CDR3 is 12 amino acids. V shed 5 bases and J shed 5 bases, with 9 bases lying between them. CDR3 bases: TGTGCCAGCAGTCCCCGTCCGTATGGCTACACCTTC. Its protein is CASSPRPYGYTF.

The CDR3 loop reads CAWGSSYGYTF. In DNA, the CDR3 is TGTGCCTGGGGGTCGAGCTATGGCTACACCTTC. The rearrangement joins TRBV28 to TRBJ1-2, with D possibly being TRBD1 (5 bases). The germline V and J ends were trimmed by 11 bases and 4 bases, with 11 bases remaining between them. CDR3 length: 11 residues. The germline gives CDR1 MDHEN, CDR2 SYDVKM.

This clone was found once. The J gene is TRBJ1-1, the V gene TRBV4-1; perhaps TRBD1 as D (6 bases). V was shortened by 1 base and J by 0 bases, with 12 bases between the two germline ends. CDR3 size: 16 residues. Germline V gene sequence: CDR1 MGHRA, CDR2 YSYEKL. DNA of the CDR3: TGCGCCAGCAGCCAAGTTACAGGGCACTTGAACACTGAAGCTTTCTTT. It translates to CASSQVTGHLNTEAFF.

The rearrangement uses TRBV7-6 and TRBJ2-1; no clear D. Germline CDR1 reads SGHVS; CDR2 reads FNYEAQ. This CDR3 is built from 12 residues. V was shortened by 2 bases and J by 10 bases, with 9 bases between the two germline ends. CDR3 in amino acids: CASSLPPGEQFF. CDR3 sequence (DNA): TGTGCCAGCAGCTTACCGCCTGGAGAGCAGTTCTTC.

The chain is built from TRBV5-5 and TRBJ1-2, with D perhaps matching TRBD1 (5 bases). There are 15 residues in the CDR3. CDR1 is SGHKS, CDR2 YYEKEE, per germline (reference sequence). Trimming removed 5 bases from V and 3 bases from J, with 17 bases in between. As DNA, the CDR3 is TGTGCCAGCAGTCCCAGGGCTCAGGACTACTATGGCTACACCTTC. It encodes CASSPRAQDYYGYTF. The full variable domain, rest sourced from reference TRBV5-5 and TRBJ1-2, is DAGVTQSPTHLIKTRGQQVTLRCSPISGHKSVSWYQQVLGQGPQFIFQYYEKEERGRGNFPDRFSARQFPNYSSELNVNALLLGDSALYLCASSPRAQDYYGYTFGSGTRLTVV.

The chain carries TRBV25-1 and TRBJ2-2, with 7 bases fitting TRBD1. The CDR3 is 14 amino acids. V trimming: 6 bases; J trimming: 2 bases; junction bases outside the gene matches: 3. The V gene's germline CDR1 is MGHDK and CDR2 SYGVNS. In nucleotides, the CDR3 is TGTGCCAGCAGAAGACAGGGAAACACCGGGGAGCTGTTTTTT. Protein: CASRRQGNTGELFF.

This clone was picked up one time. The V call is TRBV20-1, the J call TRBJ1-4; D is uncertain. Germline V gene lookup returns CDR1 DFQATT and CDR2 SNEGSKA (reference sequence). Trimming cost V 3 bases and J 4 bases, with 9 bases left between them. This CDR3 region has 13 residues. The CDR3: CSASGQNNEKLFF. In nucleotides, the CDR3 is TGCAGTGCTAGTGGCCAGAATAATGAAAAACTGTTTTTT.

The chain links TRBV7-2 to TRBJ1-1; no firm D call. V was cut by 1 base and J by 1 base, with 7 bases left in between. Germline V gene data show CDR1 as SGHTA and CDR2 as FQGNSA. CDR3 size: 14 residues. CDR3 bases: TGTGCCAGCAGCTTAGGACTGGAGAACACTGAAGCTTTCTTT. It translates to CASSLGLENTEAFF.

The chain is built from TRBV19 and TRBJ2-7; TRBD1 aligns across 9 bases. Unmatched junction bases numbered 4, after V lost 3 bases and J lost 4 bases. CDR3 size: 14 residues. Per germline, CDR1 LNHDA and CDR2 SQIVND (reference sequence). CDR3 amino acids: CASSIGTGTYEQYF. The CDR3 nucleotides read TGTGCCAGTAGTATTGGGACAGGGACGTACGAGCAGTACTTC.

The chain recombines TRBV24-1 with TRBJ2-7; no definite D call. V was shortened by 5 bases and J by 6 bases, with 16 bases between the two germline ends. CDR1 and CDR2 from the germline V gene are KGHDR and SFDVKD. The CDR3 is made up of 14 amino acids. The CDR3 DNA follows: TGTGCCACCAGTGCAAGAAAGGGTGGCAGCGAGCAGTACTTC. This codes for CATSARKGGSEQYF.

The chain carries TRBV30 and TRBJ1-2, with D hard to call. Looked up from germline, CDR1 is GTSNPN and CDR2 is SVGIG (reference sequence). Deletions cut 5 bases from V and 4 bases from J, with 11 bases between. The length of the CDR3 is 12 residues. CDR3 nucleotide sequence: TGTGCCTGGGGGGAGTCCGCCTATGGCTACACCTTC. This gives the protein CAWGESAYGYTF.

This chain connects TRBV15 to TRBJ1-3; D unresolved. The CDR3 has 13 amino acids. Germline V gene sequence: CDR1 LNHNV, CDR2 YYDKDF (reference sequence). V was shortened by 3 bases and J by 1 base, with 4 bases between the two germline ends. This CDR3 reads CATSSLSGNTIYF. CDR3 DNA: TGTGCCACCAGCAGTTTATCTGGAAACACCATATATTTT.

A few counts support this clone. The V call is TRBV7-8, the J call TRBJ2-5, with D possibly TRBD2 on 5 matching bases. The CDR3 covers 14 residues. The germline V gene encodes CDR1 SGHVS and CDR2 FQNEAQ. V lost 3 bases and J 2 bases, leaving 10 bases between the germline ends. The CDR3 region is CASSLAAVQETQYF. Written as DNA, the CDR3 is TGTGCCAGCAGCTTGGCAGCGGTTCAAGAGACCCAGTACTTC.

The J gene is TRBJ2-3, the V gene TRBV5-1; D is perhaps TRBD1 or TRBD2 (6 bases each). Trimming took off 7 bases at V and 5 bases at J, with 14 bases between the two ends. This CDR3 has 13 residues. CDR1 and CDR2 (germline): SGHRS, YFSETQ. In DNA form, the CDR3 reads TGCGCCAGCCACAGAGGGGGGCAAGATACGCAGTATTTT. Protein: CASHRGGQDTQYF.

The chain carries TRBV30 and TRBJ2-3; tentative D call: TRBD1 (6 bases). V gave up 2 bases and J gave up 5 bases, with 8 bases separating them. CDR3 length: 12 amino acids. The germline CDR1 and CDR2 sequences are GTSNPN and SVGIG (reference sequence). CDR3 sequence (DNA): TGTGCCTGGAGTAGAGGGGGAGATACGCAGTATTTT. This translates into CAWSRGGDTQYF.

This chain uses TRBV27 with TRBJ1-1; D ambiguous. The V end lost 2 bases, the J end lost 1 base, and 11 bases lay between the germline ends. Per the germline V gene, CDR1 is MNHEY and CDR2 is SMNVEV (reference sequence). The CDR3 covers 15 residues. In nucleotides, the CDR3 is TGTGCCAGCAGTTTAGTTAGGGTTCGGAACACTGAAGCTTTCTTT. Its protein is CASSLVRVRNTEAFF.

This clone was seen more than once but under ten times. The chain carries TRBV30 and TRBJ1-5; the D gene is possibly TRBD1 (5 bases). The CDR3 loop spans 13 amino acids. Germline-derived CDR1 and CDR2 are GTSNPN and SVGIG (reference sequence). V was clipped by 0 bases and J by 3 bases, with 6 bases between them. The CDR3 protein is CAWSVDNNQPQHF. The CDR3 nucleotides are TGTGCCTGGAGTGTGGACAACAATCAGCCCCAGCATTTT.

This clone has more than one count but fewer than ten. The chain combines TRBV21-1 with TRBJ1-2; the table's TRBD1 call for D was not verified on the DNA. TRBV21-1 is a known pseudogene. The CDR3 length is 16 residues. The CDR3 spells CASSKVKAGRNYGYTF. CDR3 nucleotides: TGTGCCAGCAGCAAAGTTAAGGCAGGGCGTAACTATGGCTACACCTTC.

The J gene is TRBJ2-7, the V gene TRBV5-4, with TRBD1 identical over 7 bases. The trim removed 2 bases at V and 0 bases at J, leaving 5 bases unmatched. This CDR3 spans 15 amino acids. From germline, CDR1 is SGHNT and CDR2 YYREEE (reference sequence). The DNA for the CDR3 is TGTGCCAGCAGCTTCCGGGACAGTCTCTCCTACGAGCAGTACTTC. This sequence encodes CASSFRDSLSYEQYF.

This clone has a count of ten or more. The J gene is TRBJ2-1, the V gene TRBV6-2 or TRBV6-3; 9 bases agree with TRBD2. Trimming took 0 bases from V and 6 from J; bases not matched to a gene: 9. This CDR3 contains 17 residues. CDR1 is MNHEY and CDR2 is SVGEGT in the germline V gene. The CDR3 reads CASSYSNLAGLRNEQFF. In DNA form, the CDR3 reads TGTGCCAGCAGTTACTCGAATCTAGCGGGGTTGCGCAATGAGCAGTTCTTC.

J is TRBJ1-5 and V is TRBV25-1, with unresolved D. V gave up 6 bases and J gave up 0 bases, with 3 bases separating them. Germline V gene lookup returns CDR1 MGHDK and CDR2 SYGVNS. The length of the CDR3 is 12 residues. The CDR3 here is CASSYSNQPQHF. The CDR3 nucleotides read TGTGCCAGCAGCTATAGCAATCAGCCCCAGCATTTT.

The DNA for the CDR3 is TGTGCCAGCTCACCGGACAGGGGGTTTGAGGCCTACTATGGCTACACCTTC. Translation: CASSPDRGFEAYYGYTF. The chain uses TRBV18 and TRBJ1-2, with 10 bases fitting TRBD1. The CDR3 contains 17 residues. V lost 3 bases to trimming and J lost 3 bases; unmatched junction nucleotides: 10. In germline, CDR1 is KGHSH, CDR2 LQKENI.